This T cell receptor beta chain was sequenced in a study of early T cells in non-severe SARS-CoV-2 infection. Researchers tagged individual cDNA molecules with unique molecular identifiers. TCRdb re-derived calls from the 5' RACE reads in MiXCR, one entry per CDR3 protein. The sample holds about 70,000 distinct CDR3 sequences, approximately 5% seen once. This clonotype showed up many times. Its antigen remains unknown. Germline V gene data show CDR1 as KGHSH and CDR2 as LQKENI. The CDR3 contains 16 residues. V was pared by 3 bases and J by 5 bases, with 10 bases of the junction left unmatched. Overall study results and limits: The study's VDJdb matching favored anti-spike CD8 responses and missed private and CD4 specificities.

This sequence was found in an adult who was a healthcare worker with PCR-confirmed SARS-CoV-2 infection or an uninfected control (not recorded which). The sequencing used whole blood, collected at baseline. The V and J genes are TRBV18 and TRBJ2-7; TRBD1 aligns across 10 bases. CDR3 sequence: CASSPRRGTGDHEQYF. In DNA form, the CDR3 reads TGTGCCAGCTCACCCCGTCGAGGGACAGGGGACCACGAGCAGTACTTC.